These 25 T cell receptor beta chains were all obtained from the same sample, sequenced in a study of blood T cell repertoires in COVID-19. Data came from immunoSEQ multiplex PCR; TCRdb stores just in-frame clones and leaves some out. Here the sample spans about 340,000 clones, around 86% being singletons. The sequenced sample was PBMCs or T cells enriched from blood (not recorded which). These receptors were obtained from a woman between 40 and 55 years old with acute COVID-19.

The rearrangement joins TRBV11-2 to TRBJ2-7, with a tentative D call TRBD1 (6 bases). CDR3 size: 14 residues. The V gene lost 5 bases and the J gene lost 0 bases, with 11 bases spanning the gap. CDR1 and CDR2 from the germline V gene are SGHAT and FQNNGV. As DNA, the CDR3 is TGTGCCAGCAGCGCGGACAGTTCCTCCTACGAGCAGTACTTC. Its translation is CASSADSSSYEQYF.

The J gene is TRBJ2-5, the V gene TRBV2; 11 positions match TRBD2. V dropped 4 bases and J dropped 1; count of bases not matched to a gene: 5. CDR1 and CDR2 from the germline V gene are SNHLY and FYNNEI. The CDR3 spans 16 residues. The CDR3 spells CASSASLAGGQETQYF. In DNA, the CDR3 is TGTGCCAGCAGTGCCTCGCTAGCGGGGGGCCAAGAGACCCAGTACTTC.

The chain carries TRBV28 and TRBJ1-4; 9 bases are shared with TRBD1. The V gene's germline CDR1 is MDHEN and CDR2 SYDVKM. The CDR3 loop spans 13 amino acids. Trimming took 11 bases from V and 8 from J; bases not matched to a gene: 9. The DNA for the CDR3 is TGTGCCGTAGGGTGGACAGGGGAAGAAAAACTGTTTTTT. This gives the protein CAVGWTGEEKLFF.

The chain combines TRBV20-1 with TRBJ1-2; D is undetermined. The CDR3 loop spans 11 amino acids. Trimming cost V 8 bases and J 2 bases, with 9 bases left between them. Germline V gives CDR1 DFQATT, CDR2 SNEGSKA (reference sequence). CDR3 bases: TGCAGTCGGACTAGCAACTATGGCTACACCTTC. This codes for CSRTSNYGYTF.

The CDR3 sequence is CASSQVGVAGGYTDTQYF. CDR3 nucleotides: TGCGCCAGCAGCCAAGTCGGTGTAGCGGGGGGTTACACGGATACGCAGTATTTT. The chain has TRBV4-3 and TRBJ2-3; 10 bases agree with TRBD2. Trimming cost V 1 base and J 6 bases; bases outside gene matches: 13. Germline loops: CDR1 LGHNA, CDR2 YSLEER. The CDR3 runs 18 residues.

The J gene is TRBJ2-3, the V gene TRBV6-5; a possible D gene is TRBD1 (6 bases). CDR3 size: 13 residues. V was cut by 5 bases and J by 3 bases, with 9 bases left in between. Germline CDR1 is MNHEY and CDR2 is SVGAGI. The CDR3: CASSPQGTDTQYF. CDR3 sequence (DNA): TGTGCCAGCAGTCCGCAGGGGACAGATACGCAGTATTTT.

CDR3 in amino acids: CASSQDIQGRLYF. CDR3 nucleotides: TGTGCCAGCAGCCAAGATATCCAGGGCCGGCTGTACTTC. The genes are TRBV3-1 (or the pseudogene TRBV3-2) and TRBJ2-7, with D possibly matching TRBD1 (5 bases). The CDR3 totals 13 residues. V was pared by 0 bases and J by 12 bases, with 15 bases between. The germline V gene encodes CDR1 LGHDT and CDR2 YNNKEL (reference sequence).

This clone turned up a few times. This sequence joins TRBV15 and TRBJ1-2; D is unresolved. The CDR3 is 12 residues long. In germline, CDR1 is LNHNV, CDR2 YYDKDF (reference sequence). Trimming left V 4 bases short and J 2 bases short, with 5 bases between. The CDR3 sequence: CATSMRNYGYTF. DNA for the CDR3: TGTGCCACCAGCATGAGAAACTATGGCTACACCTTC.

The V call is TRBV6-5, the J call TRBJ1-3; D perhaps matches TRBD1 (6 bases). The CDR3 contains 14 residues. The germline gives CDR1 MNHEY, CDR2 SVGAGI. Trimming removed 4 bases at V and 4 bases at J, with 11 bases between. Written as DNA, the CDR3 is TGTGCCAGCAGTTTAGACAGGAGGGGAAACACCATATATTTT. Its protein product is CASSLDRRGNTIYF.

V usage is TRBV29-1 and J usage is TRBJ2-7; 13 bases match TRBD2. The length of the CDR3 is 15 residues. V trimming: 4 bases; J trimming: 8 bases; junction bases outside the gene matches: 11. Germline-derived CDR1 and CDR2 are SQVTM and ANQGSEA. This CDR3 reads CSVGGTSGDGFKQYF. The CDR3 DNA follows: TGCAGCGTTGGAGGGACTAGCGGGGACGGTTTTAAGCAGTACTTC.

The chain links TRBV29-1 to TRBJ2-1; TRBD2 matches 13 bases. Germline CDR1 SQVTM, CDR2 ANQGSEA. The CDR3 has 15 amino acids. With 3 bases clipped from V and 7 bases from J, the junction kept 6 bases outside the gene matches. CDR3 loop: CSVDTGLAGANEQFF. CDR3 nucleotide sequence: TGCAGCGTTGATACTGGACTAGCGGGAGCAAATGAGCAGTTCTTC.

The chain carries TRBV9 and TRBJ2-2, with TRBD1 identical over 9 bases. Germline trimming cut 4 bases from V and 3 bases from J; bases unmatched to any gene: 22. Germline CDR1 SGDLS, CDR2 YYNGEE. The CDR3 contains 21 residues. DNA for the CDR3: TGTGCCAGCAGCCGGGGGACAGGGAGAATCGCGGGGCTAGGGGACACCGGGGAGCTGTTTTTT. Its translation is CASSRGTGRIAGLGDTGELFF.

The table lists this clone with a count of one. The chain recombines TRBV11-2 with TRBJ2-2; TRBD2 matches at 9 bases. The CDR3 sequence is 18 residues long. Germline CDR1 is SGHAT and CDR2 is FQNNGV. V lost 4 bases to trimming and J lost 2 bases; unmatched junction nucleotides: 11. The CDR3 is CASSSEATSGFNTGELFF. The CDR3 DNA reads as TGTGCCAGCAGCTCGGAGGCGACTAGCGGATTTAACACCGGGGAGCTGTTTTTT.

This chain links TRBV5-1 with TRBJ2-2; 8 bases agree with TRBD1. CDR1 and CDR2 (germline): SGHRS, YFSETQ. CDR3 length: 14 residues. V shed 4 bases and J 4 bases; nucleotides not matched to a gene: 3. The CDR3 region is CASSEQGVTGELFF. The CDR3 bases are TGCGCCAGCAGCGAACAGGGGGTCACCGGGGAGCTGTTTTTT.

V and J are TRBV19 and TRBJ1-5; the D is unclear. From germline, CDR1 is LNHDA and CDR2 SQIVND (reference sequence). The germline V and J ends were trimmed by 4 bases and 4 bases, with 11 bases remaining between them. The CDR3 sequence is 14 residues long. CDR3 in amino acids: CASSTAGSNQPQHF. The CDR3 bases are TGTGCCAGTAGTACAGCAGGATCGAATCAGCCCCAGCATTTT.

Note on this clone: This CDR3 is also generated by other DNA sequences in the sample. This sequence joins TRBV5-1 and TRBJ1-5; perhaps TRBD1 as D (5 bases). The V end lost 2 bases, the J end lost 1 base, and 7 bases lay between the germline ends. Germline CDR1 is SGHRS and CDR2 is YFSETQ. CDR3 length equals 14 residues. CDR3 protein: CASSLTGSNQPQHF. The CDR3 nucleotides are TGCGCCAGCAGCTTAACAGGAAGCAATCAGCCCCAGCATTTT.

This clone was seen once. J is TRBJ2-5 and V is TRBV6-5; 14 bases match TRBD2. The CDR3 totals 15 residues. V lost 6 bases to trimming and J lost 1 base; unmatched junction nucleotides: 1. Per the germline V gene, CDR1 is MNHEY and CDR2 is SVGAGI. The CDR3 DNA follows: TGTGCCAGCAGGGGGACTAGCGGGGGCCAAGAGACCCAGTACTTC. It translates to CASRGTSGGQETQYF.

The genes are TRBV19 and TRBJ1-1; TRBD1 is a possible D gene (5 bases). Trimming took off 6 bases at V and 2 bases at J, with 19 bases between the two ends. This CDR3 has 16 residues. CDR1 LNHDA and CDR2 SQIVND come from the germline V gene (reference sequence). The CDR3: CASRGIPGRRNTEAFF. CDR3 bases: TGTGCCAGTAGGGGGATCCCAGGGCGCAGAAACACTGAAGCTTTCTTT. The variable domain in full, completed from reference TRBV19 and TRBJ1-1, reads DGGITQSPKYLFRKEGQNVTLSCEQNLNHDAMYWYRQDPGQGLRLIYYSQIVNDFQKGDIAEGYSVSREKKESFPLTVTSAQKNPTAFYLCASRGIPGRRNTEAFFGQGTRLTVV.

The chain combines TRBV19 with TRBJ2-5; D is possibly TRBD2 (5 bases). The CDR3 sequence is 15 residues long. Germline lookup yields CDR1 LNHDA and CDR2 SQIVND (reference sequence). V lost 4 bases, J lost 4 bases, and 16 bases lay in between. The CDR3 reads CASSSGLAFRETQYF. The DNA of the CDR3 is TGTGCCAGTAGTAGTGGGCTAGCTTTTCGAGAGACCCAGTACTTC. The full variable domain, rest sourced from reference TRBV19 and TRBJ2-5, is DGGITQSPKYLFRKEGQNVTLSCEQNLNHDAMYWYRQDPGQGLRLIYYSQIVNDFQKGDIAEGYSVSREKKESFPLTVTSAQKNPTAFYLCASSSGLAFRETQYFGPGTRLLVL.

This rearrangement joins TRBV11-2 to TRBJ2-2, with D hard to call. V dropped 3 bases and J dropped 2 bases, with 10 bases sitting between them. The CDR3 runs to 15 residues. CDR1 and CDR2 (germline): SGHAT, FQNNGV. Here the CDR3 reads CASSLRQSNTGELFF. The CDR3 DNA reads TGTGCCAGCAGCTTGCGGCAATCAAACACCGGGGAGCTGTTTTTT.

This chain's CDR3 is CAISGQSTDTQYF. CDR3 nucleotide sequence: TGTGCCATCAGTGGCCAGAGCACAGATACGCAGTATTTT. The chain couples TRBV10-3 to TRBJ2-3; no clear D. Between the trimmed V and J ends, which lost 4 bases and 0 bases, there was a span of 5 bases. CDR1 and CDR2 from the germline V gene are ENHRY and SYGVKD. The CDR3 runs to 13 residues.

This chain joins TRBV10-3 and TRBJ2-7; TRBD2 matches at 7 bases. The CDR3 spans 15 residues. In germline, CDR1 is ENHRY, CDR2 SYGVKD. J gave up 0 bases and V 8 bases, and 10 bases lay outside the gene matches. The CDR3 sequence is CAIRFGTTDSYEQYF. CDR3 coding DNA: TGTGCCATCCGATTCGGGACTACGGACTCCTACGAGCAGTACTTC.

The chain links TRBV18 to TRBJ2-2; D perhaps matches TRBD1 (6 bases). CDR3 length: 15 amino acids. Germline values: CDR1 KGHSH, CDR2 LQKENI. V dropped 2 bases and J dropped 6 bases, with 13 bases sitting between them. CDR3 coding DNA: TGTGCCAGCTCACCAAGTTTAGGACAGCCCGGGGAGCTGTTTTTT. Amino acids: CASSPSLGQPGELFF.

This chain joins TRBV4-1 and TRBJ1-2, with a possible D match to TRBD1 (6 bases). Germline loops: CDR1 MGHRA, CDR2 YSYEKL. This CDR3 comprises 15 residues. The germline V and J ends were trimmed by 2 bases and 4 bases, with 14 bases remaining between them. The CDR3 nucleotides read TGCGCCAGCAGCCAATCTCCAGGGGAGCCCTATGGCTACACCTTC. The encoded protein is CASSQSPGEPYGYTF.

The CDR3 protein is CASSQGSPGANVLTF. CDR3 sequence (DNA): TGTGCCAGCAGCCAAGGGAGCCCTGGGGCCAACGTCCTGACTTTC. V and J are TRBV3-1 (or the pseudogene TRBV3-2) and TRBJ2-6; D is ambiguous. The CDR3 extends over 15 amino acids. Deletions cut 1 base from V and 2 bases from J, with 6 bases between. Germline CDR1 LGHDT, CDR2 YNNKEL (reference sequence).